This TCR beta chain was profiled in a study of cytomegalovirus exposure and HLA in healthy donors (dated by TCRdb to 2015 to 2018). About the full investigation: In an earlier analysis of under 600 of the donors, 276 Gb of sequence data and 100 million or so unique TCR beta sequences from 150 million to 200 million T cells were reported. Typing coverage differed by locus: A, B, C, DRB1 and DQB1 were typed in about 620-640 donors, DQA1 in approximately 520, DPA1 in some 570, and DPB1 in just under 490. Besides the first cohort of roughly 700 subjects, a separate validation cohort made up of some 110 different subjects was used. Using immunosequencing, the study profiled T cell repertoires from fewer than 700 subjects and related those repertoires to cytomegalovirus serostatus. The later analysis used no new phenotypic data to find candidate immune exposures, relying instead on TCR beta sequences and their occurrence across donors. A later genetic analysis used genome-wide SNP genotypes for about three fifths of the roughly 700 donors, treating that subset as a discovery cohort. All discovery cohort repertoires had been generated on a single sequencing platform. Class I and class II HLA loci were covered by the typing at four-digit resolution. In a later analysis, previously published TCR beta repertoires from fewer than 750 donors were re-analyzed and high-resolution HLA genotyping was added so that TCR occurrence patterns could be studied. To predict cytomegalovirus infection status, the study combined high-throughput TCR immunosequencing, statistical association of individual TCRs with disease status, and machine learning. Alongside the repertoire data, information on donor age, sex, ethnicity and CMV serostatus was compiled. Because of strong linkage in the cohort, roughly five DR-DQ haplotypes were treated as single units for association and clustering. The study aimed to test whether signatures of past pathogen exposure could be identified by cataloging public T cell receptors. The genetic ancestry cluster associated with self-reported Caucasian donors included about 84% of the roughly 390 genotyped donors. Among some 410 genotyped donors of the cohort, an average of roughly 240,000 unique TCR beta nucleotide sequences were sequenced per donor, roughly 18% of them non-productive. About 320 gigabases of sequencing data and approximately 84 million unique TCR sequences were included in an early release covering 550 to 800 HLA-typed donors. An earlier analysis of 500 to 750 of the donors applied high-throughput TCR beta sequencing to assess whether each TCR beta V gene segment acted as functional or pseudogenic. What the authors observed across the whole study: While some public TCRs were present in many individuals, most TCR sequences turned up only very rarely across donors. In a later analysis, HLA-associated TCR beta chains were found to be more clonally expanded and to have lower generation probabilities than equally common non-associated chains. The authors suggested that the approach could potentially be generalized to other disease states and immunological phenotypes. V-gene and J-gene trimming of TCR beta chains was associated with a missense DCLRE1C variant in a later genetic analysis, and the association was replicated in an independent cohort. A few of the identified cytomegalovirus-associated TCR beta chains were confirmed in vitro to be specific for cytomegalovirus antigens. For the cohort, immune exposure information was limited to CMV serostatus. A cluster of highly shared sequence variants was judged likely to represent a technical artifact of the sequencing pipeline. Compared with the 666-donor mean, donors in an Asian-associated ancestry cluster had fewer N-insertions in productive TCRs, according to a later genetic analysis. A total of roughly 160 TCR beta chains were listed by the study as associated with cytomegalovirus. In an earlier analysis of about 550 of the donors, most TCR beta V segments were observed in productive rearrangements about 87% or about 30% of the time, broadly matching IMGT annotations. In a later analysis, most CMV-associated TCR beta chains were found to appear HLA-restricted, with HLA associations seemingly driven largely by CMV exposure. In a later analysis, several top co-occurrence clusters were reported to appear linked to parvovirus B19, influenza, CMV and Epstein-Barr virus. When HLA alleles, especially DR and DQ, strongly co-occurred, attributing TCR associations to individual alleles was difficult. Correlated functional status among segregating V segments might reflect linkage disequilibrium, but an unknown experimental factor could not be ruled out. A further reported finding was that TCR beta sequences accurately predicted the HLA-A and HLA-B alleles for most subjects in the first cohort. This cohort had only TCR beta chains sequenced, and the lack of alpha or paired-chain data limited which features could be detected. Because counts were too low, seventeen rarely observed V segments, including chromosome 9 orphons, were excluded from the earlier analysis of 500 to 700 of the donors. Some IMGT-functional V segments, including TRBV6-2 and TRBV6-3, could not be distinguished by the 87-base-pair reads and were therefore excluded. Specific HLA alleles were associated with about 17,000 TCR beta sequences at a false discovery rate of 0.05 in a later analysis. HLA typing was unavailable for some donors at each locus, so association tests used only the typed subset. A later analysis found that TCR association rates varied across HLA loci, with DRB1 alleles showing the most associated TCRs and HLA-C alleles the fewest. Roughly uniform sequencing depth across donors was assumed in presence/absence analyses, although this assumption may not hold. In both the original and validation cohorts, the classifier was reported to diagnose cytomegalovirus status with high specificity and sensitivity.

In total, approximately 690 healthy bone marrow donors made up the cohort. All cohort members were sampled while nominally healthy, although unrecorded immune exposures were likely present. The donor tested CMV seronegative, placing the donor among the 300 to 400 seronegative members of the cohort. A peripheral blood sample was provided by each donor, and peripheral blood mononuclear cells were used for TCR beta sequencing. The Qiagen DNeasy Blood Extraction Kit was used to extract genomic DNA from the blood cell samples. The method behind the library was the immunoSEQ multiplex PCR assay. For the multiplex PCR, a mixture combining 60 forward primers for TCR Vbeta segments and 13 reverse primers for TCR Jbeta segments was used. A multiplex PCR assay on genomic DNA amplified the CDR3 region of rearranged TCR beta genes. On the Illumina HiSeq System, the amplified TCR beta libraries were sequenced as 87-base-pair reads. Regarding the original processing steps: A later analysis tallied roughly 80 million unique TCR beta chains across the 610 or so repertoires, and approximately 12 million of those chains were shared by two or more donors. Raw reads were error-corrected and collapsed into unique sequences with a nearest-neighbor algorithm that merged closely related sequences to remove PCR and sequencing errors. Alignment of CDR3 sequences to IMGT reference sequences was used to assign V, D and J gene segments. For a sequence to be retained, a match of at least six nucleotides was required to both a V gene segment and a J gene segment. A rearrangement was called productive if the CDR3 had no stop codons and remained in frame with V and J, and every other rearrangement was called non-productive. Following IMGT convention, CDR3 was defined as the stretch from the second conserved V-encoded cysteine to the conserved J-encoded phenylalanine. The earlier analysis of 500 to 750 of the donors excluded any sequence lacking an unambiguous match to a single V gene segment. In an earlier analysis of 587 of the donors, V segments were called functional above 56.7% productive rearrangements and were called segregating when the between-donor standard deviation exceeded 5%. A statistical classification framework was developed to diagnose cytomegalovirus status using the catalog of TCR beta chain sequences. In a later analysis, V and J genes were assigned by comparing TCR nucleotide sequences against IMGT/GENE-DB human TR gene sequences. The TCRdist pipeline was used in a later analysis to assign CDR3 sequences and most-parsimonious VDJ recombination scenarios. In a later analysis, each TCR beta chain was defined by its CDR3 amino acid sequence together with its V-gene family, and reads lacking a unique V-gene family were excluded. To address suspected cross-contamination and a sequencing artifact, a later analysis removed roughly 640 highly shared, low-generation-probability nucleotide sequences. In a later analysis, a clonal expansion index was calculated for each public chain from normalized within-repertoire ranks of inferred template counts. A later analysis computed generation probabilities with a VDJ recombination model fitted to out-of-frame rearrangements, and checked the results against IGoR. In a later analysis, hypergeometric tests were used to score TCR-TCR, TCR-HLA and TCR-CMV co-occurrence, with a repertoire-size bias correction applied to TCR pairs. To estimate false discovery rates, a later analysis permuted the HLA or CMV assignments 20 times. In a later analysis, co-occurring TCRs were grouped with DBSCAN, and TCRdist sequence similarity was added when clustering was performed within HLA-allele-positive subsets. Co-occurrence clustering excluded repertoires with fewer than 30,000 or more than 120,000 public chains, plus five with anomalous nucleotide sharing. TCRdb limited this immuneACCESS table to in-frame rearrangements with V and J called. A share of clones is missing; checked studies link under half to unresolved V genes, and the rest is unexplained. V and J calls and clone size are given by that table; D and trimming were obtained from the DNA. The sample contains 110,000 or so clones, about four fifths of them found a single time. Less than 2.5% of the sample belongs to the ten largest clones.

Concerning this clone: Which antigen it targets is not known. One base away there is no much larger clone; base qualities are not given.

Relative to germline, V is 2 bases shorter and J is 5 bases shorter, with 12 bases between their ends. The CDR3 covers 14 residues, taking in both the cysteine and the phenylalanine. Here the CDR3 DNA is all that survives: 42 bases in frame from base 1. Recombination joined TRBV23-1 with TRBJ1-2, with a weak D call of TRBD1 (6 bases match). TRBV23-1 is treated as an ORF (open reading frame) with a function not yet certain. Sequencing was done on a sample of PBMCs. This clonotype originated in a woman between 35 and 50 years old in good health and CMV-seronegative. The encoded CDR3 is CASSQPGQMYGYTF. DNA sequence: TGCGCCAGCAGTCAACCCGGACAGATGTATGGCTACACCTTC.